These 15 T cell receptor beta chains share one sample of origin, sequenced in a study of T cells of healthy individuals. Each CDR3 protein gets one entry after TCRdb re-called the 5' RACE reads with MiXCR. The data show fewer than 90,000 distinct CDR3 sequences, 5% seen once. The source of these receptors is a female donor in good health.

This clonotype occurred a few times. The rearrangement joins TRBV10-3 to TRBJ1-1; 11 bases line up with TRBD1. Germline CDR1 and CDR2: ENHRY and SYGVKD. The CDR3 consists of 15 residues. The trim removed 11 bases at V and 1 base at J, leaving 9 bases unmatched. This chain's CDR3 is CAAHGQGARNTEAFF. The DNA for the CDR3 is TGTGCCGCACACGGACAGGGGGCGAGGAACACTGAAGCTTTCTTT.

This clonotype was found many times. This rearrangement joins TRBV20-1 to TRBJ2-3; 9 bases are a match to TRBD2. Trimming took 6 bases from V and 1 from J; bases not matched to a gene: 20. The CDR3 has 19 amino acids. Germline CDR1 is DFQATT and CDR2 is SNEGSKA (reference sequence). This CDR3 is CSAPAHHSGRRTGTDTQYF. As DNA, the CDR3 is TGCAGTGCCCCCGCCCATCATAGCGGGAGAAGGACGGGCACAGATACGCAGTATTTT.

This clonotype was observed many times. The CDR3 DNA reads TGTGCCAGCAGAAATAGAGACAATGAGCAGTTCTTC. Translated: CASRNRDNEQFF. The rearrangement uses TRBV6-2 or TRBV6-3 and TRBJ2-1; D is unclear. CDR1 is MNHEY, CDR2 SVGEGT, per germline. The CDR3 covers 12 residues. Trimming removed 6 bases at V and 5 bases at J, with 8 bases between.

This clonotype was counted many times. V usage is TRBV29-1 and J usage is TRBJ2-1; 10 positions match TRBD2. The V and J ends lost 2 bases and 8 bases, in that order; junction bases with no gene match: 15. The germline V gene has CDR1 SQVTM and CDR2 ANQGSEA. The CDR3 length is 17 residues. Here the CDR3 DNA reads TGCAGCGTTGAACTAGCGGGAGATCCAACTTACGGGGATGAGCAGTTCTTC. Translating it yields CSVELAGDPTYGDEQFF.

This clonotype was observed a few times. V gene TRBV3-1 combines with J gene TRBJ2-5; no firm D call. The ends were cut back, 1 base at V and 4 bases at J, with 4 bases in the middle. This CDR3 contains 12 residues. Germline-derived CDR1 and CDR2 are LGHDT and YNNKEL (reference sequence). CDR3 region: CASSQVGETQYF. The CDR3 coding sequence is TGTGCCAGCAGCCAAGTTGGAGAGACCCAGTACTTC.

This clonotype has a count of ten or more. The chain has TRBV20-1 and TRBJ2-7, with a possible D match to TRBD2 (6 bases). V was cut by 3 bases and J by 4 bases, with 10 bases left in between. Germline V gene sequence: CDR1 DFQATT, CDR2 SNEGSKA (reference sequence). CDR3 size: 12 residues. The CDR3 DNA sequence: TGCAGTGCTAGCGGGAGACTGTACGAGCAGTACTTC. It specifies CSASGRLYEQYF.

This clonotype was counted only a few times. This rearrangement joins TRBV7-2 to TRBJ1-1; no clear D. The germline gives CDR1 SGHTA, CDR2 FQGNSA. This CDR3 has 13 residues. V was clipped by 3 bases and J by 3 bases, with 8 bases between them. The CDR3, as DNA: TGTGCCAGCAGCTTGAGTTTTTACACTGAAGCTTTCTTT. It codes for CASSLSFYTEAFF.

In its sample, this clonotype was seen a few times. This sequence joins TRBV4-1 and TRBJ2-1; 7 positions match TRBD2. Germline V gives CDR1 MGHRA, CDR2 YSYEKL. V shed 1 base and J 4 bases; nucleotides not matched to a gene: 4. The CDR3 spans 15 residues. CDR3 nucleotide sequence: TGCGCCAGCAGCCAAGGGGGAGGGCCTTACAATGAGCAGTTCTTC. It is translated as CASSQGGGPYNEQFF.

This rearrangement joins TRBV20-1 to TRBJ1-5; TRBD1 agrees at 7 bases. This CDR3 is built from 17 residues. The junction had 13 bases not matched to a gene; V was cut back by 2 bases and J by 3 bases. Per germline, CDR1 DFQATT and CDR2 SNEGSKA (reference sequence). The CDR3 coding sequence is TGCAGTGCTAGAATCCCCGGACAGGCTTACCTCAATCAGCCCCAGCATTTT. It yields the protein CSARIPGQAYLNQPQHF.

The sample holds one count of this clonotype. A read error may be the cause here, since a much bigger clone is one base away. V is TRBV11-2 and J is TRBJ1-1, with D maybe TRBD1 (6 bases). The CDR3 runs 13 residues. Germline CDR1 is SGHAT and CDR2 is FQNNGV. CDR3 bases: TGTGCCTGCAGCTCACACAGGGACACTGAAGCTTTCTTT. Translated, it gives CACSSHRDTEAFF.

The chain is built from TRBV27 and TRBJ2-7; D gene uncertain. This CDR3 region has 11 residues. V lost 2 bases and J lost 7, with 6 bases in between. Germline V CDR1 and CDR2: MNHEY, SMNVEV (reference sequence). The chain's CDR3 is CASSLGDEQYF. The CDR3 DNA reads TGTGCCAGCAGTTTAGGGGATGAGCAGTACTTC.

This clonotype was seen ten or more times. The chain couples TRBV19 to TRBJ1-2; no clear D gene. The CDR3 covers 13 residues. From germline, CDR1 is LNHDA and CDR2 SQIVND (reference sequence). Trimming cost V 3 bases and J 3 bases, with 8 bases left between them. DNA for the CDR3: TGTGCCAGTAGTATCCGAGCCTACTATGGCTACACCTTC. Translated: CASSIRAYYGYTF.

This clonotype was seen ten or more times. The chain links TRBV11-2 to TRBJ1-1; possibly TRBD1 for D (6 bases). The CDR3 has 13 residues. Germline V gene lookup returns CDR1 SGHAT and CDR2 FQNNGV. Trimming cost V 4 bases and J 10 bases, with 16 bases left between them. The CDR3 DNA reads as TGTGCCAGCAGCTACGGGGGGGCGCAGGTAGCTTTCTTT. It specifies CASSYGGAQVAFF.

This clonotype has ten or more counts. The J gene is TRBJ2-1, the V gene TRBV19, with D perhaps TRBD1 or TRBD2 (5 bases each). The V gene's germline CDR1 is LNHDA and CDR2 SQIVND (reference sequence). The CDR3 loop spans 17 amino acids. Trimming cost V 4 bases and J 0 bases, with 16 bases left between them. The CDR3 protein is CASSKAGRIGSYNEQFF. CDR3 DNA sequence: TGTGCCAGTAGTAAGGCAGGGAGAATAGGCTCCTACAATGAGCAGTTCTTC.

This clonotype appeared many times. This chain connects TRBV20-1 to TRBJ1-2; 10 bases match TRBD1. Germline V gives CDR1 DFQATT, CDR2 SNEGSKA (reference sequence). V lost 2 bases, J lost 0 bases, and 3 bases stayed unmatched. The CDR3 covers 15 residues. The CDR3 loop is CSARPGQGANYGYTF. The CDR3 DNA follows: TGCAGTGCTAGACCAGGACAGGGGGCTAACTATGGCTACACCTTC.